The 20 T cell receptor beta chains in this list originate from one sample, sequenced in a study of control samples from healthy donors and cancer patients. Assay used: immunoSEQ multiplex PCR; TCRdb lists only in-frame clones, some missing. The repertoire holds around 130,000 clones, with 80% to 90% as singletons. The material sequenced was blood. The receptors were gathered from a man aged 50 to 60 in good health.

The chain recombines TRBV7-8 with TRBJ1-1; TRBD1 aligns across 7 bases. Germline V gives CDR1 SGHVS, CDR2 FQNEAQ. CDR3 length: 13 residues. V lost 2 bases to trimming and J lost 5 bases; unmatched junction nucleotides: 2. CDR3 DNA: TGTGCCAGCAGCTTAACCAGGGGGACTGAAGCTTTCTTT. Its translation: CASSLTRGTEAFF.

The rearrangement uses TRBV5-1 and TRBJ2-3; TRBD1 aligns across 8 bases. The CDR3 is made up of 14 amino acids. Germline loops: CDR1 SGHRS, CDR2 YFSETQ. The ends lost 0 bases at V and 5 bases at J; junction bases unmatched: 2. CDR3 DNA sequence: TGCGCCAGCAGCTTGGCAGGGGGCTTAGATACGCAGTATTTT. Translating gives CASSLAGGLDTQYF.

The V call is TRBV29-1, the J call TRBJ2-7, with TRBD1 matching over 10 bases. Germline CDR1 SQVTM, CDR2 ANQGSEA. V dropped 3 bases and J dropped 6; count of bases not matched to a gene: 17. The CDR3 sequence is 17 residues long. As DNA, the CDR3 is TGCAGCGTTGATGCCCCGGGGACAGGGGTGATAAGAGGCGAGCAGTACTTC. This gives the protein CSVDAPGTGVIRGEQYF.

The chain has TRBV11-2 and TRBJ1-1, with 10 positions matching TRBD1. The CDR3 contains 14 residues. Germline lookup yields CDR1 SGHAT and CDR2 FQNNGV. The J segment lost 5 bases and the V segment lost 5 bases, leaving 5 bases of the junction unmatched. CDR3 DNA sequence: TGTGCCAGCAGCCTTGACAGGGGGCAGACTGAAGCTTTCTTT. Amino acid sequence: CASSLDRGQTEAFF.

The J gene is TRBJ1-5, the V gene TRBV2; 8 nucleotides match TRBD1. There are 16 residues in the CDR3. Trimming cost V 6 bases and J 1 base; bases outside gene matches: 8. CDR1 and CDR2 (germline): SNHLY, FYNNEI. CDR3 nucleotide sequence: TGTGCCAGCAGACCGGACAGGGTGGAAAGCAATCAGCCCCAGCATTTT. Amino acids: CASRPDRVESNQPQHF.

The chain uses TRBV7-8 and TRBJ1-5; the match to TRBD1 covers 9 bases. Germline-derived CDR1 and CDR2 are SGHVS and FQNEAQ. The CDR3 runs to 13 residues. V lost 6 bases, J lost 6 bases, and 3 bases stayed unmatched. The CDR3 DNA sequence: TGTGCCAGCAGACAGGGGGCTGGTCAGCCCCAGCATTTT. It codes for CASRQGAGQPQHF. Looking up the rest from reference TRBV7-8 and TRBJ1-5 gives the full variable domain: GAGVSQSPRYKVAKRGQDVALRCDPISGHVSLFWYQQALGQGPEFLTYFQNEAQLDKSGLPSDRFFAERPEGSVSTLKIQRTQQEDSAVYLCASRQGAGQPQHFGDGTRLSIL.

This clone was counted once. The J gene is TRBJ2-4, the V gene TRBV12-3 or TRBV12-4; D call uncertain. V was trimmed by 8 bases and J by 5 bases, leaving 10 bases between them. The CDR3 loop spans 12 amino acids. CDR3: CASGSRENIQYF. CDR3 bases: TGTGCCAGCGGCTCCCGAGAAAACATTCAGTACTTC.

This chain joins TRBV5-1 and TRBJ2-5, with no clear D. V lost 0 bases and J 5 bases, leaving 14 bases between the germline ends. Germline values: CDR1 SGHRS, CDR2 YFSETQ. The CDR3 runs 15 residues. This CDR3 reads CASSLEGRSAETQYF. The CDR3 nucleotides are TGCGCCAGCAGCTTGGAGGGAAGGAGCGCCGAGACCCAGTACTTC.

DNA of the CDR3: TGTGCCAGCAGTTTACTTGGCCAGGGGGCGCGTGAGCAGTTCTTC. It translates to CASSLLGQGAREQFF. The chain carries TRBV27 and TRBJ2-1, with 8 nucleotides matching TRBD1. The CDR3 has 15 amino acids. Germline V gene data show CDR1 as MNHEY and CDR2 as SMNVEV (reference sequence). The V segment lost 2 bases and the J segment 9 bases; nucleotides outside the gene matches: 9.

The CDR3 reads CASSQASPNTIYF. The CDR3 region has the DNA TGTGCCAGCAGCCAAGCGTCCCCGAACACCATATATTTT. The chain is built from TRBV3-1 (or the pseudogene TRBV3-2) and TRBJ1-3; D is ambiguous. V was cut by 1 base and J by 7 bases, with 8 bases left in between. Germline CDR1 LGHDT, CDR2 YNNKEL (reference sequence). The CDR3 sequence is 13 residues long.

The chain uses TRBV15 and TRBJ1-2, with D possibly being TRBD1 (6 bases). This CDR3 comprises 14 residues. V was pared by 0 bases and J by 4 bases, with 9 bases between. In germline, CDR1 is LNHNV, CDR2 YYDKDF (reference sequence). CDR3 in DNA: TGTGCCACCAGCAGAGAGGACAGAGTCTATGGCTACACCTTC. Residues: CATSREDRVYGYTF. Variable domain in full (rest from reference TRBV15 and TRBJ1-2): DAMVIQNPRYQVTQFGKPVTLSCSQTLNHNVMYWYQQKSSQAPKLLFHYYDKDFNNEADTPDNFQSRRPNTSFCFLDIRSPGLGDTAMYLCATSREDRVYGYTFGSGTRLTVV.

The CDR3 reads CASSEGIAKNIQYF. The CDR3, as DNA: TGTGCCAGCAGTGAGGGGATAGCCAAAAACATTCAGTACTTC. This chain joins TRBV2 and TRBJ2-4; no reliable D call. CDR3 length equals 14 residues. The germline V and J ends were trimmed by 3 bases and 0 bases, with 6 bases remaining between them. Germline lookup yields CDR1 SNHLY and CDR2 FYNNEI.

A single count supports this clone. This CDR3 is also generated by other DNA sequences in the sample. The rearrangement links TRBV6-5 to TRBJ1-1; 8 positions agree with TRBD1. The CDR3 loop spans 14 amino acids. Germline V gene sequence: CDR1 MNHEY, CDR2 SVGAGI. The trim removed 5 bases at V and 5 bases at J, leaving 7 bases unmatched. The CDR3 DNA sequence: TGTGCCAGCAGTAGCCAGGGGGCGAGGACTGAAGCTTTCTTT. Its translation: CASSSQGARTEAFF.

The chain has TRBV2 and TRBJ2-5; D is possibly TRBD2 (5 bases). CDR3 length: 14 amino acids. Germline V CDR1 and CDR2: SNHLY, FYNNEI. V lost 4 bases and J lost 5, with 14 bases in between. CDR3 loop: CASSARGSGETQYF. The CDR3 DNA sequence: TGTGCCAGCAGTGCGAGAGGGTCGGGGGAGACCCAGTACTTC.

This sequence joins TRBV5-1 and TRBJ2-5; no reliable D call. Germline V lookup: CDR1 SGHRS, CDR2 YFSETQ. V lost 1 base and J lost 0, with 7 bases in between. The CDR3 has 14 amino acids. The CDR3: CASSLLTDQETQYF. DNA for the CDR3: TGCGCCAGCAGCTTGTTGACGGACCAAGAGACCCAGTACTTC.

The V gene is TRBV7-2, the J gene TRBJ2-1, with D perhaps assigned TRBD1 or TRBD2 (7 bases each). The CDR3 has 16 amino acids. V was trimmed by 2 bases and J by 2 bases, leaving 13 bases between them. In germline, CDR1 is SGHTA, CDR2 FQGNSA. The CDR3 DNA sequence: TGTGCCAGCAGCTTAAGGGGGCGGGGGCCCTACAATGAGCAGTTCTTC. This translates into CASSLRGRGPYNEQFF.

This chain uses TRBV18 with TRBJ1-1; tentatively, D is TRBD1 (6 bases). The length of the CDR3 is 12 residues. CDR1 and CDR2 (germline): KGHSH, LQKENI. Between the trimmed V and J ends, which lost 4 bases and 6 bases, there was a span of 9 bases. CDR3 loop: CASSQQGSEAFF. CDR3 DNA: TGTGCCAGCTCACAACAGGGTTCTGAAGCTTTCTTT.

The rearrangement uses TRBV2 and TRBJ1-1; TRBD1 might be the D (6 bases). The CDR3 is 13 residues long. Trimming took 2 bases from V and 5 from J, leaving 9 bases between them. Germline lookup yields CDR1 SNHLY and CDR2 FYNNEI. CDR3: CASSEQGSTEAFF. The DNA of the CDR3 is TGTGCCAGCAGTGAACAGGGGAGTACTGAAGCTTTCTTT.

The J gene is TRBJ1-4, the V gene TRBV18; D perhaps matches TRBD1 (6 bases). The CDR3 loop spans 17 amino acids. Looked up from germline, CDR1 is KGHSH and CDR2 is LQKENI. V was shortened by 5 bases and J by 0 bases, with 16 bases between the two germline ends. The CDR3 sequence: CASSAGTNYATNEKLFF. The CDR3 DNA reads TGTGCCAGCTCAGCCGGGACAAACTATGCAACTAATGAAAAACTGTTTTTT.

The rearrangement uses TRBV2 and TRBJ2-2, with 9 bases fitting TRBD2. This CDR3 spans 17 amino acids. From germline, CDR1 is SNHLY and CDR2 FYNNEI. V shed 6 bases and J 1 base; nucleotides not matched to a gene: 9. The CDR3 bases are TGTGCCAGCAGATTCTTTAGCGGGGGCTTGAACACCGGGGAGCTGTTTTTT. Protein: CASRFFSGGLNTGELFF.